The next 29 T cell receptor beta chains were all read from a single sample in a study of T cells after yellow fever vaccination. Each CDR3 protein gets one entry after TCRdb re-called the 5' RACE reads with MiXCR. The table records some 500,000 distinct CDR3 sequences, about 13% of them present only once. The sequenced sample was PBMCs, obtained on the day of the yellow fever booster vaccination. These receptors all stem from a young man who received the YFV17D yellow fever vaccine.

The genes are TRBV7-9 and TRBJ2-7; TRBD2 aligns across 9 bases. The length of the CDR3 is 14 residues. Losses at the gene ends were 7 bases for V and 5 bases for J; bases not matched to a gene: 9. CDR1 and CDR2 from the germline V gene are SEHNR and FQNEAQ (reference sequence). CDR3 coding DNA: TGTGCCAGCATGGTAGCGGGGGCTTCGGACGAGCAGTACTTC. The encoded protein is CASMVAGASDEQYF.

This clonotype showed up just a few times. The chain is built from TRBV20-1 and TRBJ2-1; TRBD2 matches 8 bases. The V gene end was trimmed by 2 bases and the J gene end by 0 bases; junction bases not matched to a gene: 9. The CDR3 contains 17 residues. Germline V gene lookup returns CDR1 DFQATT and CDR2 SNEGSKA (reference sequence). The CDR3: CSARSSTGTSSYNEQFF. CDR3 nucleotides: TGCAGTGCTAGATCCTCTACCGGGACTAGCTCCTACAATGAGCAGTTCTTC.

This clonotype showed up many times. CDR3 in amino acids: CSARRVGTQYF. CDR3 DNA sequence: TGCAGTGCTAGGAGGGTTGGGACCCAGTACTTC. The rearrangement links TRBV20-1 to TRBJ2-5; D perhaps matches TRBD2 (5 bases). This CDR3 comprises 11 residues. Trimming took off 3 bases at V and 7 bases at J, with 9 bases between the two ends. The germline CDR1 and CDR2 sequences are DFQATT and SNEGSKA (reference sequence).

The sample holds a few counts of this clonotype. The chain is built from TRBV20-1 and TRBJ2-7, with D hard to call. Trimming left V 5 bases short and J 6 bases short, with 8 bases between. Looked up from germline, CDR1 is DFQATT and CDR2 is SNEGSKA (reference sequence). The CDR3 loop spans 10 amino acids. This chain's CDR3 is CSAFYGEQYF. The DNA for the CDR3 is TGCAGTGCTTTTTATGGCGAGCAGTACTTC.

The V gene is TRBV15, the J gene TRBJ2-1; D gene unclear. V was shortened by 4 bases and J by 0 bases, with 16 bases between the two germline ends. The CDR3 spans 17 residues. Germline V gene lookup returns CDR1 LNHNV and CDR2 YYDKDF (reference sequence). The CDR3 DNA reads TGTGCCACCAGCACCCAAGGTCCGGCAAACTCCTACAATGAGCAGTTCTTC. It specifies CATSTQGPANSYNEQFF.

The chain's CDR3 is CASSLLGSYNSPLHF. CDR3 bases: TGTGCCAGCAGTTTACTGGGCTCCTATAATTCACCCCTCCACTTT. The chain links TRBV12-3 or TRBV12-4 to TRBJ1-6; the D is unclear. The CDR3 totals 15 residues. Trimming removed 2 bases from V and 0 bases from J, with 5 bases in between.

Many counts were recorded for this clonotype. The CDR3 spells CASSPTSGNTEAFF. CDR3 nucleotide sequence: TGCGCCAGCAGCCCCACCTCAGGGAACACTGAAGCTTTCTTT. The V call is TRBV5-1, the J call TRBJ1-1, with no clear D. The CDR3 loop spans 14 amino acids. V gave up 4 bases and J gave up 1 base, with 11 bases separating them. The germline V gene has CDR1 SGHRS and CDR2 YFSETQ.

Only a few counts were recorded for this clonotype. The gene calls are TRBV5-1 and TRBJ2-3; D is ambiguous. Trimming removed 4 bases from V and 0 bases from J, with 12 bases in between. Germline CDR1 is SGHRS and CDR2 is YFSETQ. This CDR3 has 15 residues. Here the CDR3 DNA reads TGCGCCAGCAGCATCCAAGCCTCTAGCACAGATACGCAGTATTTT. Residues: CASSIQASSTDTQYF.

This clonotype has a handful of counts. This chain joins TRBV24-1 and TRBJ2-2, with no clear D. Germline V gene data show CDR1 as KGHDR and CDR2 as SFDVKD. CDR3 size: 15 residues. With 4 bases removed from V and 1 base from J, the gap between germline ends came to 9 bases. The CDR3 here is CATSDLGKNTGELFF. In nucleotides, the CDR3 is TGTGCCACCAGTGACTTGGGGAAGAACACCGGGGAGCTGTTTTTT.

This clonotype came up a few times. CDR3 loop: CSASRQASNYGYTF. In nucleotides, the CDR3 is TGCAGTGCTAGTCGACAGGCCTCTAACTATGGCTACACCTTC. The chain joins TRBV20-1 to TRBJ1-2; D is perhaps TRBD1 (6 bases). Germline CDR1 and CDR2: DFQATT and SNEGSKA (reference sequence). The CDR3 extends over 14 amino acids. V was cut by 3 bases and J by 0 bases, with 11 bases left in between.

In DNA form, the CDR3 reads TGTGCCAGCAGCCAAAAGATAGGACTAGAGTACAATGAGCAGTTCTTC. It specifies CASSQKIGLEYNEQFF. V gene TRBV14 combines with J gene TRBJ2-1, with 7 bases identical to TRBD2. This CDR3 spans 16 amino acids. V trimming: 2 bases; J trimming: 4 bases; junction bases outside the gene matches: 8. Germline assignment: CDR1 SGHDN and CDR2 FVKESK.

There are a few counts of this clonotype. This rearrangement joins TRBV7-2 to TRBJ1-1; D remains ambiguous. The V gene lost 1 base and the J gene lost 2 bases, with 8 bases spanning the gap. The CDR3 runs 14 residues. CDR1 and CDR2 (germline): SGHTA, FQGNSA. In DNA, the CDR3 is TGTGCCAGCAGCTTAGACACACTTAACACTGAAGCTTTCTTT. Translating gives CASSLDTLNTEAFF.

A few counts support this clonotype. This chain links TRBV14 with TRBJ2-1; D unresolved. Germline V gives CDR1 SGHDN, CDR2 FVKESK. The CDR3 consists of 17 residues. Trimming removed 0 bases from V and 4 bases from J, with 16 bases in between. The CDR3 sequence: CASSQDTVRAVYNEQFF. The CDR3 DNA reads as TGTGCCAGCAGCCAAGACACCGTAAGGGCGGTTTACAATGAGCAGTTCTTC.

In its sample, this clonotype was seen a few times. The chain carries TRBV7-6 and TRBJ2-1; D may correspond to TRBD1 or TRBD2 (5 bases each). CDR1 is SGHVS, CDR2 FNYEAQ, per germline. The CDR3 has 14 amino acids. V shed 1 base and J shed 9 bases, with 13 bases lying between them. CDR3 sequence (DNA): TGTGCCAGCAGCTTAGAGATCGGGGCCGCTGAGCAGTTCTTC. Encoded protein: CASSLEIGAAEQFF.

In this sample, this clonotype turned up a few times. The CDR3 nucleotides read TGTGCCAGCAGGCAATCTAGCGGGGGATACAATGAGCAGTTCTTC. Translated: CASRQSSGGYNEQFF. J is TRBJ2-1 and V is TRBV12-3 or TRBV12-4; the match to TRBD2 covers 10 bases. CDR3 length: 15 residues. With 6 bases clipped from V and 4 bases from J, the junction kept 6 bases outside the gene matches.

V usage is TRBV1 and J usage is TRBJ2-1; no check of the table's D call, TRBD2, against the DNA was made. TRBV1 is described as a pseudogene. CDR3 size: 19 residues. For the CDR3, the DNA is TGCACCAGCAGCCAAGTCAGGACTAGCGGGTTTAGCTCCTACAATGAGCAGTTCTTC. Protein sequence: CTSSQVRTSGFSSYNEQFF.

This clonotype was counted only a few times. This chain connects TRBV12-3 or TRBV12-4 to TRBJ2-1, with TRBD1 as a possible D gene (6 bases). V gave up 6 bases and J gave up 7 bases, with 16 bases separating them. CDR3 length equals 14 residues. The CDR3 sequence is CASRATGLQNEQFF. The CDR3 region has the DNA TGTGCCAGCAGGGCTACAGGGTTGCAAAATGAGCAGTTCTTC.

This clonotype appeared a few times. The chain uses TRBV7-2 and TRBJ2-1; 7 nucleotides agree with TRBD2. The length of the CDR3 is 15 residues. Germline CDR1 reads SGHTA; CDR2 reads FQGNSA. With 1 base clipped from V and 5 bases from J, the junction kept 5 bases outside the gene matches. CDR3 sequence (DNA): TGTGCCAGCAGCTTAGGTGCCGGGAGGAACAATGAGCAGTTCTTC. Translation: CASSLGAGRNNEQFF. Combining the CDR3 with reference TRBV7-2 and TRBJ2-1 gives the whole variable domain GAGVSQSPSNKVTEKGKDVELRCDPISGHTALYWYRQSLGQGLEFLIYFQGNSAPDKSGLPSDRFSAERTGGSVSTLTIQRTQQEDSAVYLCASSLGAGRNNEQFFGPGTRLTVL.

The genes are TRBV5-6 and TRBJ2-7, with D possibly matching TRBD1 (6 bases). Germline-derived CDR1 and CDR2 are SGHDT and YYEEEE. CDR3 length: 15 amino acids. The V end lost 2 bases, the J end lost 5 bases, and 17 bases lay between the germline ends. CDR3 in amino acids: CASSFGGQGLHEQYF. In nucleotides, the CDR3 is TGTGCCAGCAGCTTCGGAGGCCAGGGGTTACACGAGCAGTACTTC.

This clonotype has a count of ten or more. This chain uses TRBV18 with TRBJ2-1; D is possibly TRBD1 or TRBD2 (6 bases each). This CDR3 is built from 16 residues. The germline gives CDR1 KGHSH, CDR2 LQKENI. With 4 bases removed from V and 6 bases from J, the gap between germline ends came to 19 bases. The CDR3: CASSHRDKGGLNEQFF. Written as DNA, the CDR3 is TGTGCCAGCTCACACCGGGACAAGGGAGGCCTCAATGAGCAGTTCTTC.

This clonotype occurred a few times. The gene calls are TRBV5-1 and TRBJ1-2, with D possibly matching TRBD1 (6 bases). The V and J ends lost 4 bases and 4 bases respectively, with 14 bases between them. Germline CDR1 reads SGHRS; CDR2 reads YFSETQ. The CDR3 runs to 14 residues. CDR3 region: CASSQSQGGYGYTF. For the CDR3, the DNA is TGCGCCAGCAGCCAATCACAGGGAGGCTATGGCTACACCTTC.

The chain recombines TRBV10-3 with TRBJ1-6; D is ambiguous. This CDR3 is built from 15 residues. CDR1 and CDR2 (germline): ENHRY, SYGVKD. Deletions cut 5 bases from V and 2 bases from J, with 10 bases between. The CDR3 sequence is CAISPIGTYNSPLHF. CDR3 in DNA: TGTGCCATCAGTCCGATAGGGACCTATAATTCACCCCTCCACTTT.

This clonotype turned up a few times. The CDR3 is CASRRDRYPNIQYF. The CDR3, as DNA: TGTGCCAGCAGAAGGGACAGGTACCCAAACATTCAGTACTTC. The V call is TRBV5-4, the J call TRBJ2-4; TRBD1 matches 8 bases. CDR1 and CDR2 from the germline V gene are SGHNT and YYREEE (reference sequence). The length of the CDR3 is 14 residues. Germline trimming cut 5 bases from V and 6 bases from J; bases unmatched to any gene: 7. Filled out from reference TRBV5-4 and TRBJ2-4, the complete variable domain reads ETGVTQSPTHLIKTRGQQVTLRCSSQSGHNTVSWYQQALGQGPQFIFQYYREEENGRGNFPPRFSGLQFPNYSSELNVNALELDDSALYLCASRRDRYPNIQYFGAGTRLSVL.

The J gene is TRBJ1-4, the V gene TRBV9; perhaps TRBD1 as D (5 bases). Germline CDR1 reads SGDLS; CDR2 reads YYNGEE. This CDR3 is built from 14 residues. V dropped 2 bases and J dropped 8 bases, with 13 bases sitting between them. The CDR3 is CASSVGQREEKLFF. For the CDR3, the DNA is TGTGCCAGCAGCGTGGGGCAAAGGGAGGAAAAACTGTTTTTT.

This clonotype was seen many times. The chain has TRBV29-1 and TRBJ1-2; D uncertain. The CDR3 totals 12 residues. Germline assignment: CDR1 SQVTM and CDR2 ANQGSEA. The V gene lost 3 bases and the J gene lost 7 bases, with 12 bases spanning the gap. CDR3 loop: CSVEPGIGGYTF. CDR3 sequence (DNA): TGCAGCGTTGAGCCCGGGATAGGTGGCTACACCTTC.

This clonotype was picked up a small number of times. The chain employs TRBV12-3 or TRBV12-4 and TRBJ2-2; TRBD1 aligns across 8 bases. CDR3 size: 16 residues. Germline trimming cut 1 base from V and 6 bases from J; bases unmatched to any gene: 7. The CDR3 protein is CASSLGGQGAAGELFF. The DNA for the CDR3 is TGTGCCAGCAGTTTAGGTGGCCAGGGGGCCGCCGGGGAGCTGTTTTTT.

J is TRBJ2-5 and V is TRBV11-2; 8 nucleotides agree with TRBD1. CDR3 length: 15 residues. Trimming took 1 base from V and 4 from J; bases not matched to a gene: 5. CDR1 is SGHAT and CDR2 is FQNNGV in the germline V gene. CDR3 nucleotide sequence: TGTGCCAGCAGCTTAGTAGGCGGACAGGGAGAGACCCAGTACTTC. Translated, it gives CASSLVGGQGETQYF.

This chain connects TRBV5-1 to TRBJ1-1; no firm D call. Germline CDR1 SGHRS, CDR2 YFSETQ. The V end was cut by 0 bases, the J end by 0 bases, with 9 bases between. CDR3 length: 15 residues. The DNA for the CDR3 is TGCGCCAGCAGCTTGGACAGAGCTGTGAACACTGAAGCTTTCTTT. This codes for CASSLDRAVNTEAFF.

At least ten counts were recorded for this clonotype. V usage is TRBV7-2 and J usage is TRBJ1-1, with D unclear. CDR1 is SGHTA and CDR2 is FQGNSA in the germline V gene. The CDR3 spans 15 residues. V was trimmed by 0 bases and J by 1 base, leaving 9 bases between them. The DNA of the CDR3 is TGTGCCAGCAGCTTAGCCCCTGGCGGGAACACTGAAGCTTTCTTT. The encoded protein is CASSLAPGGNTEAFF.